These 26 T cell receptor beta chains were all obtained from the same sample, sequenced in a study of blood T cell repertoires in COVID-19 (dated by TCRdb to about 2020). Preparation of the library involved the immunoSEQ multiplex PCR assay. This is the immuneACCESS table as TCRdb keeps it, with only in-frame sequences that have V and J called. A part of the clones is gone; compared with another copy, unresolved V genes explain less than half, and the rest is unexplained. The sample yields about 340,000 clones; around 91% were counted once. The top ten constitute roughly 3.3% of the sample. What was sequenced was peripheral blood. The receptors originated from a woman under 30 who had recovered from COVID-19.

This chain connects TRBV19 to TRBJ2-6, with a weak D call TRBD2 (5 bases). Trimming shortened V by 6 bases and J by 2 bases, and 17 bases separated the two germline ends. This CDR3 spans 17 amino acids. The germline gives CDR1 LNHDA, CDR2 SQIVND (reference sequence). The CDR3 loop is CASSPRGQWTGANVLTF. CDR3 DNA: TGTGCCAGTAGCCCACGAGGGCAATGGACTGGGGCCAACGTCCTGACTTTC.

The chain couples TRBV10-3 to TRBJ2-3; 12 nucleotides agree with TRBD2. The length of the CDR3 is 15 residues. The V segment lost 3 bases and the J segment 3 bases; nucleotides outside the gene matches: 1. CDR1 and CDR2 from the germline V gene are ENHRY and SYGVKD. In nucleotides, the CDR3 is TGTGCCATCAGTGATACTAGCGGGAGGACAGATACGCAGTATTTT. Its translation is CAISDTSGRTDTQYF.

The CDR3 DNA reads TGTGCCAGCAGCTACCTCCCCCTAAGACTAGCGAATGAGCAGTTCTTC. Its protein is CASSYLPLRLANEQFF. This sequence joins TRBV5-8 and TRBJ2-1; 8 positions agree with TRBD2. V shed 3 bases, J shed 7 bases, and the junction held 12 bases outside the gene matches. This CDR3 has 16 amino acids. CDR1 SGHTS and CDR2 YDEGEE come from the germline V gene. The complete variable domain, with remaining parts taken from reference TRBV5-8 and TRBJ2-1, reads EAGVTQSPTHLIKTRGQQATLRCSPISGHTSVYWYQQALGLGLQFLLWYDEGEERNRGNFPPRFSGRQFPNYSSELNVNALELEDSALYLCASSYLPLRLANEQFFGPGTRLTVL.

The rearrangement links TRBV4-1 to TRBJ1-2; 10 bases agree with TRBD1. With V trimmed by 1 base and J by 7 bases, 9 bases remained unmatched. Per germline, CDR1 MGHRA and CDR2 YSYEKL. The CDR3 contains 16 residues. CDR3 region: CASSQGPRDRGIGYTF. The CDR3 DNA sequence: TGCGCCAGCAGCCAAGGCCCCCGGGACAGGGGTATTGGCTACACCTTC.

V and J are TRBV27 and TRBJ2-6; 8 bases are shared with TRBD1. Per the germline V gene, CDR1 is MNHEY and CDR2 is SMNVEV (reference sequence). Trimming cost V 6 bases and J 2 bases; bases outside gene matches: 3. This CDR3 spans 15 amino acids. The CDR3 coding sequence is TGTGCCAGCAGCCCACAGGGGGCTGGGGCCAACGTCCTGACTTTC. Its translation is CASSPQGAGANVLTF.

This CDR3 reads CASSSRGSGGVYNEQFF. The CDR3 DNA follows: TGTGCCAGCAGCTCCCGGGGTAGCGGGGGGGTGTACAATGAGCAGTTCTTC. V is TRBV11-3 and J is TRBJ2-1; TRBD2 matches at 11 bases. Trimming removed 4 bases from V and 4 bases from J; junction bases left unmatched: 9. CDR1 is SGHNT, CDR2 YENEEA, per germline. The CDR3 totals 17 residues.

The chain links TRBV13 to TRBJ2-2; perhaps TRBD2 as D (6 bases). Trimming left V 0 bases short and J 6 bases short, with 8 bases between. CDR1 is PRHDT and CDR2 is FYEKMQ in the germline V gene (reference sequence). There are 14 residues in the CDR3. In DNA form, the CDR3 reads TGTGCCAGCAGCTTAGGTGGGAGGCCCGGGGAGCTGTTTTTT. This codes for CASSLGGRPGELFF. The entire variable domain, with the rest obtained from reference TRBV13 and TRBJ2-2, is as follows: AAGVIQSPRHLIKEKRETATLKCYPIPRHDTVYWYQQGPGQDPQFLISFYEKMQSDKGSIPDRFSAQQFSDYHSELNMSSLELGDSALYFCASSLGGRPGELFFGEGSRLTVL.

The chain's CDR3 is CASSLSPGAKNIQYF. CDR3 bases: TGTGCCAGCAGCTTGTCGCCGGGAGCCAAAAACATTCAGTACTTC. The chain joins TRBV7-2 to TRBJ2-4; D not resolved. CDR3 length equals 15 residues. V lost 3 bases and J lost 0, with 9 bases in between. The germline gives CDR1 SGHTA, CDR2 FQGNSA.

The chain carries TRBV21-1 and TRBJ2-1; no DNA check was done on the table's D call, TRBD2. TRBV21-1 is deemed a pseudogene. The CDR3 covers 15 residues. The CDR3 DNA is TGTGCCAGCAGCAAAGAGGGACTGGACCACAATGAGCAGTTCTTC. It specifies CASSKEGLDHNEQFF.

The chain uses TRBV10-3 and TRBJ1-3; 10 nucleotides line up with TRBD1. The CDR3 consists of 19 residues. The V segment lost 7 bases and the J segment 0 bases; nucleotides outside the gene matches: 15. CDR1 is ENHRY and CDR2 is SYGVKD in the germline V gene. The CDR3 sequence: CAINDVRDRGPRSGNTIYF. The CDR3 DNA follows: TGTGCCATCAATGATGTAAGGGACAGGGGTCCCCGCTCTGGAAACACCATATATTTT.

The chain combines TRBV19 with TRBJ2-3; 12 nucleotides agree with TRBD2. The germline CDR1 and CDR2 sequences are LNHDA and SQIVND (reference sequence). J was trimmed by 1 base and V by 4 bases; bases with no gene match: 15. There are 20 residues in the CDR3. The CDR3 DNA reads TGTGCCAGTAGTAAGGGATGGCTAGCGGGAGGGCCTAAGGGCACAGATACGCAGTATTTT. This encodes CASSKGWLAGGPKGTDTQYF.

The V gene is TRBV11-3, the J gene TRBJ2-7, with TRBD1 matching over 9 bases. The CDR3 consists of 15 residues. J lost 6 bases, V lost 4 bases, and 10 bases had no gene match. The V gene's germline CDR1 is SGHNT and CDR2 YENEEA. For the CDR3, the DNA is TGTGCCAGCAGCTCCAAAGGACAGGGGATCAGCGAGCAGTACGTC. The encoded protein is CASSSKGQGISEQYV.

The chain carries TRBV7-9 and TRBJ1-1; D is uncertain. V was trimmed by 8 bases and J by 9 bases, leaving 19 bases between them. Germline V gene sequence: CDR1 SEHNR, CDR2 FQNEAQ (reference sequence). The CDR3 is 13 residues long. Here the CDR3 DNA reads TGTGCCAGCTCATCCGGAGGGCCCCCCCAAGCTTTCTTT. Residues: CASSSGGPPQAFF.

The chain uses TRBV7-9 and TRBJ2-5; D is perhaps TRBD2 (6 bases). CDR1 is SEHNR and CDR2 is FQNEAQ in the germline V gene (reference sequence). Trimming cost V 5 bases and J 0 bases, with 16 bases left between them. There are 16 residues in the CDR3. The CDR3 is CASSLLAGTYQETQYF. In DNA, the CDR3 is TGTGCCAGCAGCCTTCTGGCGGGGACGTACCAAGAGACCCAGTACTTC.

The V and J genes are TRBV9 and TRBJ1-2; no reliable D call. Germline assignment: CDR1 SGDLS and CDR2 YYNGEE. Trimming stripped 0 bases from V and 4 bases from J, with 13 bases between. CDR3 length: 15 amino acids. This chain's CDR3 is CASSVGAETPYGYTF. DNA of the CDR3: TGTGCCAGCAGCGTAGGTGCAGAAACCCCCTATGGCTACACCTTC.

DNA for the CDR3: TGTGCCAGCAGTTGGGACAGAGAGCAGTTCTTC. It yields the protein CASSWDREQFF. This chain connects TRBV27 to TRBJ2-1; 7 bases are a match to TRBD1. The V gene's germline CDR1 is MNHEY and CDR2 SMNVEV (reference sequence). The CDR3 is 11 amino acids. V gave up 4 bases and J gave up 10 bases; unmatched junction bases: 1.

The chain joins TRBV5-6 to TRBJ2-7, with TRBD1 as a possible D gene (6 bases). Germline CDR1 SGHDT, CDR2 YYEEEE. This CDR3 spans 14 amino acids. The germline V and J ends were trimmed by 5 bases and 3 bases, with 15 bases remaining between them. CDR3 protein: CASSMTGDDYEQYV. CDR3 nucleotides: TGTGCCAGCAGTATGACAGGAGACGACTACGAGCAGTACGTC.

The chain recombines TRBV2 with TRBJ2-7; 10 positions match TRBD2. The germline V gene encodes CDR1 SNHLY and CDR2 FYNNEI. V was clipped by 6 bases and J by 6 bases; unmatched bases: 8. CDR3 length: 14 amino acids. CDR3: CASSPRLAGVEQYV. The CDR3 DNA is TGTGCCAGCAGCCCCCGGCTAGCGGGAGTCGAGCAGTACGTC.

This clone was seen ten or more times. The chain recombines TRBV5-4 with TRBJ1-2; TRBD1 aligns across 7 bases. The J segment lost 4 bases and the V segment lost 6 bases, leaving 12 bases of the junction unmatched. Germline V gene data show CDR1 as SGHNT and CDR2 as YYREEE (reference sequence). The CDR3 spans 15 residues. DNA for the CDR3: TGTGCCAGCACCATTAAATTGGGACAGAGCTATGGCTACACCTTC. Translation gives CASTIKLGQSYGYTF.

This clone appeared a single time. The CDR3: CASSYGGRAYNEQFF. CDR3 coding DNA: TGCGCCAGCAGCTACGGCGGGAGGGCCTACAATGAGCAGTTCTTC. The V call is TRBV4-1, the J call TRBJ2-1, with 9 bases matching TRBD2. The germline gives CDR1 MGHRA, CDR2 YSYEKL. There are 15 residues in the CDR3. The trim removed 5 bases at V and 2 bases at J, leaving 4 bases unmatched.

The count of this clone is one. The V gene is TRBV20-1, the J gene TRBJ1-1; TRBD1 aligns across 8 bases. Trimming took 3 bases from V and 5 from J; bases not matched to a gene: 8. CDR3 length: 14 residues. The germline V gene has CDR1 DFQATT and CDR2 SNEGSKA (reference sequence). The CDR3 region is CSASSPDRVTEAFF. CDR3 nucleotide sequence: TGCAGTGCTAGTTCCCCGGACAGGGTTACTGAAGCTTTCTTT.

The chain employs TRBV6-6 and TRBJ2-3; perhaps TRBD2 as D (6 bases). V lost 2 bases and J 1 base, leaving 7 bases between the germline ends. This CDR3 comprises 14 residues. Germline lookup yields CDR1 MNHNY and CDR2 SVGAGI (reference sequence). CDR3 nucleotides: TGTGCCAGCAGTTACCAGCGGGGCACAGATACGCAGTATTTT. Translating it yields CASSYQRGTDTQYF.

V usage is TRBV27 and J usage is TRBJ2-6; TRBD2 might be the D (5 bases). Germline CDR1 and CDR2: MNHEY and SMNVEV (reference sequence). The CDR3 is 15 residues long. The germline V and J ends were trimmed by 2 bases and 4 bases, with 9 bases remaining between them. The CDR3 sequence is CASSLRDFGANVLTF. The CDR3 nucleotides read TGTGCCAGCAGTTTACGGGATTTCGGGGCCAACGTCCTGACTTTC.

The chain employs TRBV15 and TRBJ2-5, with D unresolved. The CDR3 covers 14 residues. CDR1 is LNHNV and CDR2 is YYDKDF in the germline V gene (reference sequence). With 1 base removed from V and 1 base from J, the gap between germline ends came to 7 bases. CDR3 sequence: CATSRAYTQETQYF. The CDR3 DNA reads as TGTGCCACCAGCAGAGCGTACACCCAAGAGACCCAGTACTTC.

The chain is built from TRBV30 and TRBJ2-3; 7 positions match TRBD2. The CDR3 consists of 17 residues. Germline loops: CDR1 GTSNPN, CDR2 SVGIG (reference sequence). Trimming cost V 2 bases and J 1 base; bases outside gene matches: 12. The CDR3 sequence is CAWSRRWAREGTDTQYF. In DNA form, the CDR3 reads TGTGCCTGGAGTCGGCGCTGGGCCCGGGAGGGCACAGATACGCAGTATTTT.

J is TRBJ2-5 and V is TRBV19; no definite D call. V lost 1 base and J lost 3, with 6 bases in between. Germline CDR1 is LNHDA and CDR2 is SQIVND (reference sequence). The CDR3 runs 13 residues. The CDR3 DNA reads TGTGCCAGTAGTATAGGCAGTGAAGAGACCCAGTACTTC. Translated: CASSIGSEETQYF. The variable domain in full, with the rest retrieved from reference TRBV19 and TRBJ2-5, is DGGITQSPKYLFRKEGQNVTLSCEQNLNHDAMYWYRQDPGQGLRLIYYSQIVNDFQKGDIAEGYSVSREKKESFPLTVTSAQKNPTAFYLCASSIGSEETQYFGPGTRLLVL.